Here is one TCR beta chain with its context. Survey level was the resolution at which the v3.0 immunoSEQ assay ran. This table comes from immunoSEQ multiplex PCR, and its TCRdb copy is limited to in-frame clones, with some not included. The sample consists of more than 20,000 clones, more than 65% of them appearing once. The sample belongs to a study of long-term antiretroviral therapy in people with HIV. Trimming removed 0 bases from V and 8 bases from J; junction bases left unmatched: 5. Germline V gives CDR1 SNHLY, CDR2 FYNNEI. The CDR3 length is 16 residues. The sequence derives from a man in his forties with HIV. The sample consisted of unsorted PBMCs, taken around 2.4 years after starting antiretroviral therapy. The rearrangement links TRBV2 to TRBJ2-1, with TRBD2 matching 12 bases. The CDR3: CASSEAATSGSDEQFF. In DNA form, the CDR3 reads TGTGCCAGCAGTGAAGCGGCGACTAGCGGGAGTGATGAGCAGTTCTTC. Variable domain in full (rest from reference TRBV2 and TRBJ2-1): EPEVTQTPSHQVTQMGQEVILRCVPISNHLYFYWYRQILGQKVEFLVSFYNNEISEKSEIFDDQFSVERPDGSNFTLKIRSTKLEDSAMYFCASSEAATSGSDEQFFGPGTRLTVL.